Listed here is a single TCR beta chain. This sample is part of a study of blood T cell repertoires in COVID-19. About the study: Samples came from the United States, Italy and Spain, spanning acute and convalescent COVID-19.

The assay was immunoSEQ multiplex PCR, and TCRdb's table has in-frame clones only and misses some. The sample has about 160,000 clones, around nine tenths seen once; the top ten hold 10%. CDR3 length: 16 amino acids. Germline CDR1 is SGHRS and CDR2 is YFSETQ. Trimming took off 5 bases at V and 8 bases at J, with 25 bases between the two ends. V usage is TRBV5-1 and J usage is TRBJ1-2, with D possibly TRBD1 on 5 matching bases. The TCR originated in a woman aged 70-85 years with COVID-19, enrolled during active disease. Sequencing input: peripheral blood. The CDR3 is CASSLVPGTWNRGYTF. The CDR3 DNA follows: TGCGCCAGCAGTCTGGTCCCTGGGACTTGGAATAGGGGCTACACCTTC.